Listed here are 27 T cell receptor beta chains from one sample, sequenced in a study of blood T cell repertoires in COVID-19. The data were produced by immunoSEQ multiplex PCR, yet TCRdb's version contains in-frame clones alone and is incomplete. Among some 130,000 clones listed, more than 70% were seen once. Input material: peripheral blood. Receptors originate from a man in his 70s with acute or convalescent COVID-19.

The chain links TRBV5-6 to TRBJ1-3; 10 bases fit TRBD1. Germline values: CDR1 SGHDT, CDR2 YYEEEE. This CDR3 contains 15 residues. The junction had 1 base not matched to a gene; V was cut back by 2 bases and J by 2 bases. The DNA for the CDR3 is TGTGCCAGCAGCTTCGACAGGGGGCCTGGAAACACCATATATTTT. The encoded protein is CASSFDRGPGNTIYF.

The chain uses TRBV5-5 and TRBJ1-2; 8 bases line up with TRBD1. This CDR3 is 16 amino acids long. Germline CDR1 and CDR2: SGHKS and YYEKEE (reference sequence). With V trimmed by 5 bases and J by 7 bases, 16 bases remained unmatched. CDR3 region: CASRVKSGGADTGYTF. The DNA for the CDR3 is TGTGCCAGCAGGGTTAAGTCAGGGGGCGCAGACACTGGCTACACCTTC.

The V call is TRBV11-2, the J call TRBJ2-1; 7 bases align to TRBD1. V shed 5 bases, J shed 3 bases, and the junction held 4 bases outside the gene matches. CDR3 length: 14 amino acids. Per germline, CDR1 SGHAT and CDR2 FQNNGV. The CDR3 protein is CASSQTGDYNEQFF. CDR3 coding DNA: TGTGCCAGCAGCCAAACAGGGGACTACAATGAGCAGTTCTTC.

This chain uses TRBV14 with TRBJ2-1, with TRBD1 matching over 7 bases. Germline-derived CDR1 and CDR2 are SGHDN and FVKESK. The V segment lost 4 bases and the J segment 5 bases; nucleotides outside the gene matches: 8. CDR3 length equals 15 residues. The CDR3 protein is CASSPVRGLHNEQFF. DNA of the CDR3: TGTGCCAGCAGCCCGGTGAGGGGGCTGCACAATGAGCAGTTCTTC.

This clone was seen a single time. This sequence joins TRBV10-3 and TRBJ2-7; 7 nucleotides agree with TRBD1. From germline, CDR1 is ENHRY and CDR2 SYGVKD. Losses at the gene ends were 6 bases for V and 2 bases for J; bases not matched to a gene: 7. This CDR3 region has 14 residues. CDR3 coding DNA: TGTGCCATCAGAGCGACAGGGAACCCCTACGAGCAGTACTTC. Its translation is CAIRATGNPYEQYF.

This clone was detected once. The chain recombines TRBV18 with TRBJ1-6; D is undetermined. The V gene lost 3 bases and the J gene lost 9 bases, with 15 bases spanning the gap. CDR1 is KGHSH, CDR2 LQKENI, per germline. The CDR3 consists of 15 residues. The CDR3 nucleotides are TGTGCCAGCTCACCCCTAGCGGGTTCTACTTCACCCCTCCACTTT. This codes for CASSPLAGSTSPLHF. Drawing the rest from reference TRBV18 and TRBJ1-6, the complete variable domain is NAGVMQNPRHLVRRRGQEARLRCSPMKGHSHVYWYRQLPEEGLKFMVYLQKENIIDESGMPKERFSAEFPKEGPSILRIQQVVRGDSAAYFCASSPLAGSTSPLHFGNGTRLTVT.

CDR3 sequence: CASRAGHGGKIFSNQPQHF. CDR3 bases: TGTGCCAGCCGTGCAGGTCATGGGGGGAAAATATTTAGCAATCAGCCCCAGCATTTT. The chain employs TRBV6-1 and TRBJ1-5, with D tentatively TRBD1 (5 bases). The CDR3 has 19 amino acids. Germline values: CDR1 MNHNS, CDR2 SASEGT. The ends were cut back, 8 bases at V and 0 bases at J, with 26 bases in the middle.

The chain couples TRBV7-9 to TRBJ2-3, with 10 positions matching TRBD2. The CDR3 contains 13 residues. Germline trimming cut 8 bases from V and 3 bases from J; bases unmatched to any gene: 2. CDR1 and CDR2 from the germline V gene are SEHNR and FQNEAQ (reference sequence). DNA for the CDR3: TGTGCCAGCCTAGCGGGGGCAACAGATACGCAGTATTTT. The encoded protein is CASLAGATDTQYF.

The chain joins TRBV5-1 to TRBJ1-5; D unresolved. The CDR3 extends over 16 amino acids. V shed 0 bases and J shed 1 base, with 11 bases lying between them. Germline V CDR1 and CDR2: SGHRS, YFSETQ. CDR3 in amino acids: CASSLGGEYSNQPQHF. The CDR3 region has the DNA TGCGCCAGCAGCTTGGGTGGGGAGTACAGCAATCAGCCCCAGCATTTT.

CDR3 sequence: CASSPQGGATGEQYF. The DNA for the CDR3 is TGTGCCAGCAGCCCACAAGGAGGGGCCACTGGCGAGCAGTACTTC. The V call is TRBV5-4, the J call TRBJ2-7, with a weak D call TRBD2 (6 bases). This CDR3 has 15 amino acids. Trimming left V 4 bases short and J 6 bases short, with 20 bases between. Germline CDR1 and CDR2: SGHNT and YYREEE (reference sequence).

The chain has TRBV2 and TRBJ1-5, with D perhaps matching TRBD1 (5 bases). Germline CDR1 and CDR2: SNHLY and FYNNEI. Trimming took off 6 bases at V and 7 bases at J, with 19 bases between the two ends. CDR3 length: 15 amino acids. This CDR3 reads CASSKVGYGGQPQHF. The DNA for the CDR3 is TGTGCCAGCAGCAAGGTGGGGTATGGGGGGCAGCCCCAGCATTTT.

The chain recombines TRBV4-1 with TRBJ2-7; TRBD1 is a possible D gene (5 bases). Per germline, CDR1 MGHRA and CDR2 YSYEKL. Trimming cost V 1 base and J 2 bases, with 12 bases left between them. The CDR3 runs 15 residues. In DNA form, the CDR3 reads TGCGCCAGCAGCCAAGCCCAGGGTGGCCCCTACGAGCAGTACTTC. This translates into CASSQAQGGPYEQYF.

The J gene is TRBJ2-7, the V gene TRBV19; tentative D call: TRBD2 (5 bases). The CDR3 is made up of 15 amino acids. V shed 3 bases and J shed 3 bases, with 15 bases lying between them. Germline loops: CDR1 LNHDA, CDR2 SQIVND (reference sequence). The CDR3 bases are TGTGCCAGTAGTATTGATGGTAGCGAGTACTACGAGCAGTACTTC. Its translation: CASSIDGSEYYEQYF.

The rearrangement uses TRBV10-3 and TRBJ2-7, with 7 positions matching TRBD1. Germline values: CDR1 ENHRY, CDR2 SYGVKD. This CDR3 is 14 amino acids long. V lost 9 bases, J lost 2 bases, and 10 bases stayed unmatched. The CDR3: CAMGNPTGTYEQYF. In DNA form, the CDR3 reads TGTGCCATGGGTAACCCGACAGGGACCTACGAGCAGTACTTC.

J is TRBJ2-5 and V is TRBV7-6, with TRBD2 matching 11 bases. Germline V gives CDR1 SGHVS, CDR2 FNYEAQ. V dropped 0 bases and J dropped 5; count of bases not matched to a gene: 5. The CDR3 is 16 amino acids. The CDR3 sequence: CASSLASGGARETQYF. In nucleotides, the CDR3 is TGTGCCAGCAGCTTAGCTAGCGGGGGGGCAAGGGAGACCCAGTACTTC.

The chain employs TRBV2 and TRBJ2-5; 8 bases are a match to TRBD2. The CDR3 is made up of 14 amino acids. Germline assignment: CDR1 SNHLY and CDR2 FYNNEI. V lost 3 bases, J lost 4 bases, and 4 bases stayed unmatched. As DNA, the CDR3 is TGTGCCAGCAGTGACGTAGGGACTAGAGAGACCCAGTACTTC. This translates into CASSDVGTRETQYF.

This sequence joins TRBV6-5 and TRBJ1-1, with 8 nucleotides matching TRBD1. The CDR3 runs 14 residues. Germline loops: CDR1 MNHEY, CDR2 SVGAGI. V shed 7 bases and J 0 bases; nucleotides not matched to a gene: 4. CDR3 residues: CASNRGSLNTEAFF. The CDR3 nucleotides are TGTGCCAGCAACAGGGGGTCCCTGAACACTGAAGCTTTCTTT.

The chain is built from TRBV19 and TRBJ1-5; the match to TRBD1 covers 9 bases. CDR3 length: 15 residues. Trimming at V came to 2 bases and at J to 10 bases, leaving 9 bases not matched to a gene. The V gene's germline CDR1 is LNHDA and CDR2 SQIVND (reference sequence). CDR3 DNA: TGTGCCAGTAGTATAACTTGGGACAGGGCCCGTCCCCAGCATTTT. Residues: CASSITWDRARPQHF.

The chain combines TRBV5-1 with TRBJ2-5; D is unclear. Germline CDR1 SGHRS, CDR2 YFSETQ. The CDR3 extends over 14 amino acids. Trimming shortened V by 4 bases and J by 1 base, and 11 bases separated the two germline ends. As DNA, the CDR3 is TGCGCCAGCAGCCCCCGGGTTTCCCAAGAGACCCAGTACTTC. Its protein is CASSPRVSQETQYF.

This rearrangement joins TRBV19 to TRBJ1-2; 7 bases align to TRBD1. The CDR3 totals 14 residues. Germline V gene data show CDR1 as LNHDA and CDR2 as SQIVND (reference sequence). Trimming took 7 bases from V and 2 from J; bases not matched to a gene: 7. CDR3 coding DNA: TGTGCCAGTACCCGGGACAGCGGAAACTATGGCTACACCTTC. Its protein product is CASTRDSGNYGYTF.

The V gene is TRBV14, the J gene TRBJ1-1; D is ambiguous. Trimming took 2 bases from V and 1 from J, leaving 5 bases between them. Germline V gene lookup returns CDR1 SGHDN and CDR2 FVKESK. The CDR3 length is 13 residues. The CDR3 DNA reads TGTGCCAGCAGCCAACTTTGGAACACTGAAGCTTTCTTT. Encoded protein: CASSQLWNTEAFF.

The rearrangement uses TRBV7-3 and TRBJ2-2; no firm D call. Looked up from germline, CDR1 is SGHTA and CDR2 is FQGTGA. V gave up 5 bases and J gave up 6 bases, with 10 bases separating them. The CDR3 totals 13 residues. CDR3 amino acids: CASSLGVPGELFF. The CDR3 DNA reads TGTGCCAGCAGCCTAGGCGTCCCCGGGGAGCTGTTTTTT. Full variable domain (missing parts from reference TRBV7-3 and TRBJ2-2): GAGVSQTPSNKVTEKGKYVELRCDPISGHTALYWYRQSLGQGPEFLIYFQGTGAADDSGLPNDRFFAVRPEGSVSTLKIQRTERGDSAVYLCASSLGVPGELFFGEGSRLTVL.

The rearrangement links TRBV5-1 to TRBJ2-5; 8 bases map to TRBD1. V shed 1 base and J 5 bases; nucleotides not matched to a gene: 4. Looked up from germline, CDR1 is SGHRS and CDR2 is YFSETQ. This CDR3 comprises 14 residues. The chain's CDR3 is CASSLNRGKETQYF. The CDR3 nucleotides read TGCGCCAGCAGCTTGAACAGGGGGAAGGAGACCCAGTACTTC.

The rearrangement uses TRBV6-6 and TRBJ2-1; 15 bases match TRBD2. Germline V lookup: CDR1 MNHNY, CDR2 SVGAGI (reference sequence). V lost 10 bases and J lost 8; bases outside the gene matches: 9. The CDR3 is made up of 15 amino acids. CDR3 sequence reads: CATRPGLAGGDEQFF. The CDR3 DNA reads TGTGCCACCAGGCCGGGACTAGCGGGAGGAGATGAGCAGTTCTTC.

The chain joins TRBV7-2 to TRBJ2-1, with D perhaps TRBD1 (6 bases). Between the trimmed V and J ends, which lost 5 bases and 0 bases, there was a span of 11 bases. Germline CDR1 is SGHTA and CDR2 is FQGNSA. The length of the CDR3 is 15 residues. This chain's CDR3 is CASSATGSSYNEQFF. Written as DNA, the CDR3 is TGTGCCAGCAGCGCAACAGGGAGCTCCTACAATGAGCAGTTCTTC. Filled out from reference TRBV7-2 and TRBJ2-1, the complete variable domain reads GAGVSQSPSNKVTEKGKDVELRCDPISGHTALYWYRQSLGQGLEFLIYFQGNSAPDKSGLPSDRFSAERTGGSVSTLTIQRTQQEDSAVYLCASSATGSSYNEQFFGPGTRLTVL.

The chain carries TRBV5-1 and TRBJ2-5; 8 bases match TRBD1. The CDR3 consists of 14 residues. The germline gives CDR1 SGHRS, CDR2 YFSETQ. The J segment lost 5 bases and the V segment lost 3 bases, leaving 6 bases of the junction unmatched. The CDR3 DNA follows: TGCGCCAGCAGCTGGGTGACAGGGGAGGAGACCCAGTACTTC. Its translation: CASSWVTGEETQYF.

The gene calls are TRBV20-1 and TRBJ1-1; the match to TRBD1 covers 8 bases. Germline V gene sequence: CDR1 DFQATT, CDR2 SNEGSKA (reference sequence). V shed 3 bases and J 3 bases; nucleotides not matched to a gene: 6. This CDR3 is built from 14 residues. CDR3 protein: CSASEQGAYTEAFF. CDR3 nucleotide sequence: TGCAGTGCTAGTGAGCAGGGGGCATACACTGAAGCTTTCTTT.